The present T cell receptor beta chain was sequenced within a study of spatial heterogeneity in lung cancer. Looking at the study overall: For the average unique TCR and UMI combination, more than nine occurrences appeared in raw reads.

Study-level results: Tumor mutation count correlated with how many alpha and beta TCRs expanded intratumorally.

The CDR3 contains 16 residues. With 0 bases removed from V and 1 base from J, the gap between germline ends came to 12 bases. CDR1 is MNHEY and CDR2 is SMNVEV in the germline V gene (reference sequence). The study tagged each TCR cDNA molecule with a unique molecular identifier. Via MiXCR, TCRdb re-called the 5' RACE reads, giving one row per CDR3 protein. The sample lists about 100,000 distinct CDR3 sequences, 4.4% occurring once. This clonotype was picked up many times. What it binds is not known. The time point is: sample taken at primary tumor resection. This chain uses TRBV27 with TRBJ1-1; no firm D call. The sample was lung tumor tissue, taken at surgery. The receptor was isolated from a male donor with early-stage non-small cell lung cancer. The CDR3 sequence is CASSLSRIGKNTEAFF. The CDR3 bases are TGTGCCAGCAGTTTATCCCGGATAGGGAAGAACACTGAAGCTTTCTTT.